The 28 T cell receptor beta chains reported below all come from one sample, sequenced in a study of CD8 T cells in ankylosing spondylitis (dated by TCRdb to the late 2010s). The library was made by 5' RACE. Instrument on record: Illumina HiSeq 2500. Clones were called with MiXCR by TCRdb after fastp trimmed the public reads at Q25, and only in-frame beta chains were retained. Each record represents a unique CDR3 protein, reported with the most common genes and DNA among its rows. Within this sample are 20,000 to 30,000 distinct CDR3 sequences, with roughly 2.5% of them counted one time only. The ten most abundant clones make up 7.7% of the sample. The sequencing sample was made of blood, either unsorted or a sorted T cell fraction (not recorded which). The receptors come from a female donor with ankylosing spondylitis or in good health (not recorded which).

This clonotype occurred many times. This chain uses TRBV9 with TRBJ2-7, with 8 bases lining up with TRBD2. This CDR3 has 15 residues. From germline, CDR1 is SGDLS and CDR2 YYNGEE. J lost 4 bases, V lost 0 bases, and 6 bases had no gene match. DNA of the CDR3: TGTGCCAGCAGCGTAGAAGCGGGAGACCTATACGAGCAGTACTTC. Translated, it gives CASSVEAGDLYEQYF.

In this sample, this clonotype is medium-sized. This rearrangement joins TRBV9 to TRBJ2-1; D remains ambiguous. Germline V lookup: CDR1 SGDLS, CDR2 YYNGEE. V lost 0 bases, J lost 4 bases, and 11 bases lay in between. The CDR3 totals 15 residues. The CDR3 region is CASSVGPQPYNEQFF. The CDR3 nucleotides are TGTGCCAGCAGCGTAGGCCCCCAACCGTACAATGAGCAGTTCTTC.

The table lists this clonotype with many counts. This chain joins TRBV9 and TRBJ2-5; D might be TRBD2 (9 bases). From germline, CDR1 is SGDLS and CDR2 YYNGEE. Trimming removed 4 bases from V and 4 bases from J, with 20 bases in between. The CDR3 is 16 amino acids. The CDR3 reads CASSPQGASGIETQYF. In nucleotides, the CDR3 is TGTGCCAGCAGCCCCCAGGGGGCTAGCGGGATAGAGACCCAGTACTTC.

This clonotype has ten or more counts. The J gene is TRBJ2-3, the V gene TRBV9; D is unresolved. The germline gives CDR1 SGDLS, CDR2 YYNGEE. This CDR3 is built from 15 residues. V lost 0 bases and J lost 2, with 10 bases in between. The CDR3 loop is CASSVEGTTTDTQYF. Written as DNA, the CDR3 is TGTGCCAGCAGCGTAGAAGGAACCACCACAGATACGCAGTATTTT. The full variable domain, its missing parts supplied by reference TRBV9 and TRBJ2-3, is DSGVTQTPKHLITATGQRVTLRCSPRSGDLSVYWYQQSLDQGLQFLIQYYNGEERAKGNILERFSAQQFPDLHSELNLSSLELGDSALYFCASSVEGTTTDTQYFGPGTRLTVL.

This clonotype came up many times. CDR3 protein: CASSARTGDLEEQYF. CDR3 in DNA: TGTGCCAGCAGCGCCCGGACAGGGGATTTGGAAGAGCAGTACTTC. The V and J genes are TRBV9 and TRBJ2-7; 9 bases agree with TRBD1. V dropped 3 bases and J dropped 7; count of bases not matched to a gene: 11. This CDR3 is built from 15 residues. Looked up from germline, CDR1 is SGDLS and CDR2 is YYNGEE. The whole variable domain, filled in from reference TRBV9 and TRBJ2-7, reads DSGVTQTPKHLITATGQRVTLRCSPRSGDLSVYWYQQSLDQGLQFLIQYYNGEERAKGNILERFSAQQFPDLHSELNLSSLELGDSALYFCASSARTGDLEEQYFGPGTRLTVT.

At least ten counts were recorded for this clonotype. The chain couples TRBV9 to TRBJ2-3; D remains ambiguous. V was clipped by 4 bases and J by 1 base, with 4 bases between them. The CDR3 runs to 12 residues. Germline V gene sequence: CDR1 SGDLS, CDR2 YYNGEE. The CDR3 coding sequence is TGTGCCAGCAGCTTGGGCACAGATACGCAGTATTTT. Protein: CASSLGTDTQYF.

The sample holds many counts of this clonotype. The V and J genes are TRBV9 and TRBJ2-3; 10 nucleotides align to TRBD2. Germline CDR1 reads SGDLS; CDR2 reads YYNGEE. The V segment lost 5 bases and the J segment 4 bases; nucleotides outside the gene matches: 10. This CDR3 is built from 16 residues. In DNA form, the CDR3 reads TGTGCCAGCAGTTCGCTAGCGGGAGCGGTGGCAGATACGCAGTATTTT. As protein: CASSSLAGAVADTQYF.

This clonotype came up many times. The chain has TRBV9 and TRBJ1-3; D is perhaps TRBD1 (5 bases). CDR1 is SGDLS and CDR2 is YYNGEE in the germline V gene. This CDR3 is 16 amino acids long. V was shortened by 4 bases and J by 0 bases, with 14 bases between the two germline ends. The CDR3 DNA follows: TGTGCCAGCAGCCCCGATGGGGGGGGCTCTGGAAACACCATATATTTT. Encoded protein: CASSPDGGGSGNTIYF.

This clonotype was found many times. The chain links TRBV9 to TRBJ2-5; tentatively, D is TRBD1 (6 bases). With 3 bases removed from V and 1 base from J, the gap between germline ends came to 10 bases. The CDR3 has 14 amino acids. The germline V gene has CDR1 SGDLS and CDR2 YYNGEE. DNA for the CDR3: TGTGCCAGCAGCGCAGGGACAACCCAAGAGACCCAGTACTTC. It specifies CASSAGTTQETQYF.

The sample holds many counts of this clonotype. The chain combines TRBV9 with TRBJ2-5, with 9 positions matching TRBD2. Germline values: CDR1 SGDLS, CDR2 YYNGEE. The CDR3 runs 15 residues. J gave up 7 bases and V 0 bases, and 7 bases lay outside the gene matches. The CDR3 sequence is CASSVEASGTWTQYF. The CDR3 DNA sequence: TGTGCCAGCAGCGTAGAAGCTAGCGGGACGTGGACCCAGTACTTC.

This clonotype appeared many times. This chain uses TRBV9 with TRBJ2-1; tentative D call: TRBD2 (5 bases). The V and J ends lost 3 bases and 2 bases respectively, with 9 bases between them. Germline CDR1 reads SGDLS; CDR2 reads YYNGEE. This CDR3 has 14 amino acids. CDR3 in amino acids: CASSDGMTYNEQFF. In DNA form, the CDR3 reads TGTGCCAGCAGCGACGGGATGACCTACAATGAGCAGTTCTTC.

This clonotype occurred many times. The CDR3 is CASSVDYEQFF. The CDR3 DNA follows: TGTGCCAGCAGCGTCGACTATGAGCAGTTCTTC. V and J are TRBV9 and TRBJ2-1; D is unclear. This CDR3 contains 11 residues. The V gene lost 2 bases and the J gene lost 8 bases, with 5 bases spanning the gap. Germline values: CDR1 SGDLS, CDR2 YYNGEE.

This clonotype was observed many times. This rearrangement joins TRBV9 to TRBJ2-2, with D possibly matching TRBD2 (5 bases). This CDR3 is 16 amino acids long. The V gene lost 0 bases and the J gene lost 0 bases, with 9 bases spanning the gap. CDR1 is SGDLS and CDR2 is YYNGEE in the germline V gene. The CDR3 loop reads CASSVDVRANTGELFF. The CDR3 DNA reads TGTGCCAGCAGCGTAGACGTGAGGGCGAACACCGGGGAGCTGTTTTTT.

This clonotype has at least ten counts. This sequence joins TRBV9 and TRBJ2-3; D unclear. From germline, CDR1 is SGDLS and CDR2 YYNGEE. This CDR3 comprises 15 residues. V was cut by 3 bases and J by 2 bases, with 13 bases left in between. The chain's CDR3 is CASSGPSSHTDTQYF. CDR3 coding DNA: TGTGCCAGCAGCGGACCTTCTTCTCACACAGATACGCAGTATTTT.

This clonotype has ten or more counts. The genes are TRBV9 and TRBJ1-5; D may be TRBD1 (5 bases). Trimming stripped 3 bases from V and 4 bases from J, with 14 bases between. Germline V gene data show CDR1 as SGDLS and CDR2 as YYNGEE. The CDR3 length is 15 residues. The CDR3 spells CASSAFQGPNQPQHF. In DNA form, the CDR3 reads TGTGCCAGCAGCGCCTTCCAGGGACCTAATCAGCCCCAGCATTTT.

This clonotype was picked up many times. The genes are TRBV9 and TRBJ1-2; D is uncertain. Trimming shortened V by 5 bases and J by 5 bases, and 13 bases separated the two germline ends. This CDR3 spans 13 amino acids. Germline lookup yields CDR1 SGDLS and CDR2 YYNGEE. The chain's CDR3 is CASSPKQDYGYTF. DNA of the CDR3: TGTGCCAGCAGTCCCAAGCAGGATTATGGCTACACCTTC. Drawing the rest from reference TRBV9 and TRBJ1-2, the complete variable domain is DSGVTQTPKHLITATGQRVTLRCSPRSGDLSVYWYQQSLDQGLQFLIQYYNGEERAKGNILERFSAQQFPDLHSELNLSSLELGDSALYFCASSPKQDYGYTFGSGTRLTVV.

In its sample, this clonotype was seen many times. The J gene is TRBJ1-3, the V gene TRBV9; TRBD1 matches at 9 bases. The V gene's germline CDR1 is SGDLS and CDR2 YYNGEE. J was trimmed by 9 bases and V by 0 bases; bases with no gene match: 16. CDR3 length: 18 amino acids. CDR3 in DNA: TGTGCCAGCAGCGTAGATCTCAGGGGGACAGGGTCTGTTGGCACCATATATTTT. This sequence encodes CASSVDLRGTGSVGTIYF.

In its sample, this clonotype was seen many times. The chain couples TRBV9 to TRBJ2-1, with 7 bases lining up with TRBD1. Per germline, CDR1 SGDLS and CDR2 YYNGEE. The CDR3 sequence is 17 residues long. The V and J ends lost 3 bases and 3 bases, in that order; junction bases with no gene match: 12. Here the CDR3 reads CASSDPRRGGNYNEQFF. CDR3 DNA: TGTGCCAGCAGCGACCCTCGAAGAGGGGGCAACTACAATGAGCAGTTCTTC.

The table lists this clonotype with many counts. The rearrangement links TRBV9 to TRBJ1-2; D is unresolved. Germline V gives CDR1 SGDLS, CDR2 YYNGEE. The CDR3 length is 13 residues. Trimming left V 4 bases short and J 6 bases short, with 13 bases between. The CDR3 DNA sequence: TGTGCCAGCAGCCTCACCCCGCTCAATGGCTACACCTTC. This gives the protein CASSLTPLNGYTF.

This clonotype occurred many times. The CDR3 DNA sequence: TGTGCCAGCAGCCGACTTCTAGCGGGACAAGAGACCCAGTACTTC. Translated: CASSRLLAGQETQYF. The chain uses TRBV9 and TRBJ2-5; 9 bases align to TRBD2. This CDR3 has 15 residues. Germline V gives CDR1 SGDLS, CDR2 YYNGEE. V shed 4 bases, J shed 2 bases, and the junction held 6 bases outside the gene matches.

This clonotype occurred many times. This sequence joins TRBV9 and TRBJ2-3; 10 bases align to TRBD2. CDR3 length: 15 amino acids. The V and J ends lost 3 bases and 3 bases, in that order; junction bases with no gene match: 4. CDR1 and CDR2 from the germline V gene are SGDLS and YYNGEE. CDR3 sequence reads: CASSGLTSGTDTQYF. In nucleotides, the CDR3 is TGTGCCAGCAGCGGATTGACTAGCGGGACAGATACGCAGTATTTT.

This clonotype showed up many times. V is TRBV9 and J is TRBJ1-6, with 7 bases matching TRBD1. Germline V gene sequence: CDR1 SGDLS, CDR2 YYNGEE. Trimming removed 0 bases from V and 10 bases from J; junction bases left unmatched: 7. The CDR3 covers 15 residues. Here the CDR3 reads CASSVAEQGISPLHF. CDR3 bases: TGTGCCAGCAGCGTAGCTGAACAGGGGATCTCACCCCTCCACTTT. Supplemented by reference TRBV9 and TRBJ1-6, the full variable domain reads DSGVTQTPKHLITATGQRVTLRCSPRSGDLSVYWYQQSLDQGLQFLIQYYNGEERAKGNILERFSAQQFPDLHSELNLSSLELGDSALYFCASSVAEQGISPLHFGNGTRLTVT.

This clonotype was seen ten or more times. The chain has TRBV9 and TRBJ2-2, with D hard to call. V lost 0 bases to trimming and J lost 5 bases, with 5 bases between them. Germline-derived CDR1 and CDR2 are SGDLS and YYNGEE. The CDR3 covers 13 residues. The CDR3 here is CASSVDGTGELFF. The DNA of the CDR3 is TGTGCCAGCAGCGTAGACGGTACCGGGGAGCTGTTTTTT. Complete variable domain (other parts from reference TRBV9 and TRBJ2-2): DSGVTQTPKHLITATGQRVTLRCSPRSGDLSVYWYQQSLDQGLQFLIQYYNGEERAKGNILERFSAQQFPDLHSELNLSSLELGDSALYFCASSVDGTGELFFGEGSRLTVL.

This clonotype has ten or more counts. The rearrangement uses TRBV9 and TRBJ2-1; 7 nucleotides line up with TRBD2. The CDR3 extends over 17 amino acids. The ends lost 4 bases at V and 4 bases at J; junction bases unmatched: 14. Germline V gene data show CDR1 as SGDLS and CDR2 as YYNGEE. The CDR3 loop is CASSYGLAAGVYNEQFF. CDR3 DNA: TGTGCCAGCAGCTACGGATTAGCGGCGGGAGTATACAATGAGCAGTTCTTC.

On this clonotype: A clone one base away is much larger, so this may be a read error. The chain employs TRBV9 and TRBJ2-1; TRBD2 is a possible D gene (6 bases). The CDR3 totals 14 residues. Per the germline V gene, CDR1 is SGDLS and CDR2 is YYNGEE. The CDR3 region has the DNA TGTGCCAGCAGCCCGACTAGAGACTACATTGAGCAGTTCTTC. Translating it yields CASSPTRDYIEQFF.

This clonotype is medium-sized (0.01 to 0.1%). The chain uses TRBV9 and TRBJ2-5; D assignment may be TRBD1 or TRBD2 (5 bases each). The germline gives CDR1 SGDLS, CDR2 YYNGEE. The CDR3 extends over 15 amino acids. Trimming stripped 1 base from V and 3 bases from J, with 13 bases between. The CDR3 here is CASSVRGEAKETQYF. The CDR3 coding sequence is TGTGCCAGCAGCGTAAGGGGAGAGGCCAAAGAGACCCAGTACTTC.

Many counts were recorded for this clonotype. The J gene is TRBJ2-7, the V gene TRBV9; maybe TRBD2 (7 bases). Germline V gives CDR1 SGDLS, CDR2 YYNGEE. The length of the CDR3 is 14 residues. Trimming took 4 bases from V and 6 from J, leaving 17 bases between them. As DNA, the CDR3 is TGTGCCAGCAGCCCTGGGGGGGCGGCAGTCGAGCAGTACTTC. Protein: CASSPGGAAVEQYF.

This clonotype was counted many times. The rearrangement uses TRBV9 and TRBJ2-2, with a tentative D call TRBD1 (6 bases). Germline CDR1 SGDLS, CDR2 YYNGEE. V lost 1 base and J 2 bases, leaving 12 bases between the germline ends. The CDR3 totals 16 residues. CDR3 loop: CASSVIPGANTGELFF. The CDR3 DNA reads as TGTGCCAGCAGCGTAATTCCAGGGGCCAACACCGGGGAGCTGTTTTTT.